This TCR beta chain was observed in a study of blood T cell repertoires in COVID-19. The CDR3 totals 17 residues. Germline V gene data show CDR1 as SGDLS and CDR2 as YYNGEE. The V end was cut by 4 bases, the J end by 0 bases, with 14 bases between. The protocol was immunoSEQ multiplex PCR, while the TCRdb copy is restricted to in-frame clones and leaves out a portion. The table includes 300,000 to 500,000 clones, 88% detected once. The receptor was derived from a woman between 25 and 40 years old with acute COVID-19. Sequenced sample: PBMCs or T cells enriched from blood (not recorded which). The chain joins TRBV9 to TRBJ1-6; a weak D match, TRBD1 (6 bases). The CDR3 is CASSREGDSSYNSPLHF. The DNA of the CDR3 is TGTGCCAGCAGCCGAGAGGGGGATAGCTCCTATAATTCACCCCTCCACTTT. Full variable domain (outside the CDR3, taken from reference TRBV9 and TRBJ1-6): DSGVTQTPKHLITATGQRVTLRCSPRSGDLSVYWYQQSLDQGLQFLIQYYNGEERAKGNILERFSAQQFPDLHSELNLSSLELGDSALYFCASSREGDSSYNSPLHFGNGTRLTVT.